The 21 T cell receptor beta chains listed next were all sequenced from one sample in a study of blood T cell repertoires in COVID-19. Method: immunoSEQ multiplex PCR; TCRdb's copy keeps in-frame clones and lacks some. This sample has 250,000 to 300,000 clones, with 81% found just once. Specimen: peripheral blood. The receptors come from a woman in her sixties with active or convalescent COVID-19.

The rearrangement links TRBV12-5 to TRBJ2-7, with a tentative D call TRBD2 (6 bases). V lost 6 bases, J lost 4 bases, and 7 bases lay in between. The CDR3 loop spans 11 amino acids. Germline V gene data show CDR1 as LGHNT and CDR2 as FRNRAP. This CDR3 is CASGLAYEQYF. In DNA form, the CDR3 reads TGTGCTAGTGGGCTAGCGTACGAGCAGTACTTC.

The V gene is TRBV18, the J gene TRBJ2-1, with D possibly matching TRBD2 (6 bases). The CDR3 length is 16 residues. Trimming removed 6 bases at V and 3 bases at J, with 18 bases between. Per the germline V gene, CDR1 is KGHSH and CDR2 is LQKENI. Here the CDR3 reads CASSSGRGYHYNEQFF. The CDR3 DNA follows: TGTGCCAGCTCGTCCGGGCGGGGATATCACTACAATGAGCAGTTCTTC.

This clone was counted once. The genes are TRBV7-2 and TRBJ2-3; the D gene is possibly TRBD1 (5 bases). Trimming stripped 0 bases from V and 4 bases from J, with 11 bases between. The CDR3 has 15 residues. Germline CDR1 is SGHTA and CDR2 is FQGNSA. The chain's CDR3 is CASSLAAQGPDTQYF. In nucleotides, the CDR3 is TGTGCCAGCAGCTTAGCGGCTCAGGGCCCAGATACGCAGTATTTT. The full variable domain, with the rest looked up from reference TRBV7-2 and TRBJ2-3, is GAGVSQSPSNKVTEKGKDVELRCDPISGHTALYWYRQSLGQGLEFLIYFQGNSAPDKSGLPSDRFSAERTGGSVSTLTIQRTQQEDSAVYLCASSLAAQGPDTQYFGPGTRLTVL.

The chain employs TRBV9 and TRBJ1-5; the D is unclear. The CDR3 totals 15 residues. The germline V gene encodes CDR1 SGDLS and CDR2 YYNGEE. V lost 0 bases to trimming and J lost 5 bases, with 12 bases between them. CDR3 bases: TGTGCCAGCAGCGTAGACCCAACCGGGGATCAGCCCCAGCATTTT. Translation gives CASSVDPTGDQPQHF. Together with reference TRBV9 and TRBJ1-5, the CDR3 gives the full variable domain: DSGVTQTPKHLITATGQRVTLRCSPRSGDLSVYWYQQSLDQGLQFLIQYYNGEERAKGNILERFSAQQFPDLHSELNLSSLELGDSALYFCASSVDPTGDQPQHFGDGTRLSIL.

The genes are TRBV4-1 and TRBJ1-6; D is ambiguous. V was pared by 0 bases and J by 4 bases, with 19 bases between. Germline V lookup: CDR1 MGHRA, CDR2 YSYEKL. The CDR3 sequence is 19 residues long. This CDR3 is CASSQEEGAAWGYNSPLHF. DNA of the CDR3: TGCGCCAGCAGCCAAGAAGAGGGTGCGGCCTGGGGATATAATTCACCCCTCCACTTT.

The chain combines TRBV7-6 with TRBJ2-2; 10 positions match TRBD2. The CDR3 extends over 18 amino acids. V lost 3 bases to trimming and J lost 6 bases; unmatched junction nucleotides: 13. Germline CDR1 reads SGHVS; CDR2 reads FNYEAQ. CDR3 loop: CASSFSASSGGKPGELFF. CDR3 nucleotides: TGTGCCAGCAGCTTTAGCGCGTCTAGCGGGGGAAAGCCCGGGGAGCTGTTTTTT.

This clone appeared a few times. The genes are TRBV4-1 and TRBJ1-5; D is undetermined. This CDR3 has 17 residues. Trimming stripped 0 bases from V and 0 bases from J, with 12 bases between. The germline CDR1 and CDR2 sequences are MGHRA and YSYEKL. The CDR3 DNA reads as TGCGCCAGCAGCCAAGATCCCAGCGGGAATAGCAATCAGCCCCAGCATTTT. Translation: CASSQDPSGNSNQPQHF.

The genes are TRBV9 and TRBJ2-5; possibly TRBD2 for D (6 bases). From germline, CDR1 is SGDLS and CDR2 YYNGEE. This CDR3 has 16 residues. V was clipped by 0 bases and J by 4 bases, with 16 bases between them. The CDR3 spells CASSVAPSSAGETQYF. DNA for the CDR3: TGTGCCAGCAGCGTAGCTCCGTCTAGCGCGGGAGAGACCCAGTACTTC. Using reference TRBV9 and TRBJ2-5 for the parts outside the CDR3, the full variable domain is DSGVTQTPKHLITATGQRVTLRCSPRSGDLSVYWYQQSLDQGLQFLIQYYNGEERAKGNILERFSAQQFPDLHSELNLSSLELGDSALYFCASSVAPSSAGETQYFGPGTRLLVL.

The rearrangement joins TRBV7-6 to TRBJ2-1, with D hard to call. There are 12 residues in the CDR3. The germline gives CDR1 SGHVS, CDR2 FNYEAQ. V lost 2 bases to trimming and J lost 6 bases, with 5 bases between them. CDR3 sequence reads: CASSLRGNEQFF. Here the CDR3 DNA reads TGTGCCAGCAGCTTACGAGGCAATGAGCAGTTCTTC.

This chain connects TRBV5-1 to TRBJ1-4, with D perhaps matching TRBD1 (6 bases). The CDR3 length is 14 residues. V was trimmed by 3 bases and J by 8 bases, leaving 14 bases between them. Looked up from germline, CDR1 is SGHRS and CDR2 is YFSETQ. This CDR3 reads CASSSSGHPEKLFF. The CDR3 nucleotides are TGCGCCAGCAGCTCATCGGGACACCCAGAAAAACTGTTTTTT.

The chain joins TRBV19 to TRBJ1-2; D perhaps matches TRBD1 (6 bases). Trimming shortened V by 5 bases and J by 0 bases, and 13 bases separated the two germline ends. Germline V gene sequence: CDR1 LNHDA, CDR2 SQIVND (reference sequence). The CDR3 sequence is 15 residues long. CDR3 loop: CASSRQGSANYGYTF. The CDR3 DNA reads TGTGCCAGTAGTCGGCAGGGGTCCGCTAACTATGGCTACACCTTC. The whole variable domain, filled in from reference TRBV19 and TRBJ1-2, reads DGGITQSPKYLFRKEGQNVTLSCEQNLNHDAMYWYRQDPGQGLRLIYYSQIVNDFQKGDIAEGYSVSREKKESFPLTVTSAQKNPTAFYLCASSRQGSANYGYTFGSGTRLTVV.

The rearrangement links TRBV3-1 (or the pseudogene TRBV3-2) to TRBJ2-6; D may be TRBD1 (6 bases). Trimming left V 4 bases short and J 0 bases short, with 13 bases between. Germline V gives CDR1 LGHDT, CDR2 YNNKEL (reference sequence). This CDR3 comprises 17 residues. CDR3 nucleotide sequence: TGTGCCAGCAGCCCTCACCCCAGGGGCTCTGGGGCCAACGTCCTGACTTTC. Translating it yields CASSPHPRGSGANVLTF.

This chain uses TRBV6-5 with TRBJ1-1; 8 bases map to TRBD1. The CDR3 consists of 14 residues. With V trimmed by 8 bases and J by 4 bases, 9 bases remained unmatched. Germline assignment: CDR1 MNHEY and CDR2 SVGAGI. In nucleotides, the CDR3 is TGTGCCAGCTTCGACAGGGGAAGTGGCACTGAAGCTTTCTTT. Its translation is CASFDRGSGTEAFF.

There are a few counts of this clone. The rearrangement links TRBV9 to TRBJ1-2; 10 positions match TRBD1. The CDR3 is made up of 18 amino acids. The J segment lost 4 bases and the V segment lost 3 bases, leaving 15 bases of the junction unmatched. Germline assignment: CDR1 SGDLS and CDR2 YYNGEE. The DNA for the CDR3 is TGTGCCAGCAGCGCCGGGACAGGGGATTCCTTAAGCCCCTATGGCTACACCTTC. Residues: CASSAGTGDSLSPYGYTF.

This rearrangement joins TRBV7-2 to TRBJ2-5, with 9 bases that match TRBD1. CDR1 and CDR2 (germline): SGHTA, FQGNSA. CDR3 length: 14 amino acids. J was trimmed by 4 bases and V by 3 bases; bases with no gene match: 3. The CDR3 sequence: CASSFGQGRETQYF. The CDR3 region has the DNA TGTGCCAGCAGCTTCGGACAGGGGCGAGAGACCCAGTACTTC.

The chain carries TRBV7-6 and TRBJ2-4; tentative D call: TRBD2 (6 bases). This CDR3 is built from 14 residues. The V end lost 5 bases, the J end lost 8 bases, and 16 bases lay between the germline ends. Germline CDR1 reads SGHVS; CDR2 reads FNYEAQ. CDR3 loop: CASSPDGRRDIQYF. The CDR3 nucleotides are TGTGCCAGCAGCCCCGATGGGAGGAGGGACATTCAGTACTTC.

This sequence joins TRBV5-5 and TRBJ1-4; D might be TRBD1 (6 bases). Germline V gives CDR1 SGHKS, CDR2 YYEKEE (reference sequence). The germline V and J ends were trimmed by 3 bases and 8 bases, with 17 bases remaining between them. This CDR3 spans 15 amino acids. The CDR3 protein is CASSWNDRSSEKLFF. In DNA form, the CDR3 reads TGTGCCAGCAGCTGGAACGACAGGTCAAGCGAAAAACTGTTTTTT.

V usage is TRBV3-1 (or the pseudogene TRBV3-2) and J usage is TRBJ1-3; perhaps TRBD1 as D (6 bases). Germline CDR1 is LGHDT and CDR2 is YNNKEL (reference sequence). V shed 4 bases and J shed 2 bases, with 15 bases lying between them. The CDR3 loop spans 16 amino acids. The CDR3 region is CASSPFTRGTGNTIYF. The CDR3 nucleotides are TGTGCCAGCAGCCCCTTCACCAGGGGAACTGGAAACACCATATATTTT.

The chain joins TRBV5-1 to TRBJ1-2; 7 bases map to TRBD1. The germline V gene has CDR1 SGHRS and CDR2 YFSETQ. Trimming cost V 4 bases and J 7 bases; bases outside gene matches: 10. This CDR3 region has 14 residues. In DNA, the CDR3 is TGCGCCAGCAGCCCCGGACAGGTGGGGGGTGGCTACACCTTC. Translated, it gives CASSPGQVGGGYTF.

The CDR3, as DNA: TGTGCCAGCAGCGAAACAGGGGGAGGTTTGTACAATGAGCAGTTCTTC. As protein: CASSETGGGLYNEQFF. This chain joins TRBV7-3 and TRBJ2-1, with 8 bases identical to TRBD1. The CDR3 spans 16 residues. Germline loops: CDR1 SGHTA, CDR2 FQGTGA. V was clipped by 5 bases and J by 4 bases; unmatched bases: 10. The whole variable domain, remainder taken from reference TRBV7-3 and TRBJ2-1, is GAGVSQTPSNKVTEKGKYVELRCDPISGHTALYWYRQSLGQGPEFLIYFQGTGAADDSGLPNDRFFAVRPEGSVSTLKIQRTERGDSAVYLCASSETGGGLYNEQFFGPGTRLTVL.

V usage is TRBV7-9 and J usage is TRBJ1-5; no firm D call. This CDR3 has 16 amino acids. Per the germline V gene, CDR1 is SEHNR and CDR2 is FQNEAQ (reference sequence). The V end was cut by 4 bases, the J end by 0 bases, with 13 bases between. The CDR3 DNA reads as TGTGCCAGCAGCTGGTGGGCCATTGGTAGCAATCAGCCCCAGCATTTT. The encoded protein is CASSWWAIGSNQPQHF.